The present T cell receptor beta chain was sequenced within a study of shared clonotypes between healthy human individuals. Notes on the study in general: The represented genetic and exposure-history diversity was limited by the small number of donors. Investigators expected sequencing depth to affect clonotype sharing among donors.

The V gene's germline CDR1 is MGHRA and CDR2 YSYEKL. The V gene lost 0 bases and the J gene lost 10 bases, with 7 bases spanning the gap. CDR3 size: 12 residues. The test was conducted at deep level. For unsorted PBMC, around 270 ng DNA per replicate equaled tens of thousands of T cell genomes. Using immunoSEQ multiplex PCR, the repertoire was profiled, and TCRdb retains in-frame clones only, with some absent. The sample shows about 480,000 clones, about four fifths of them seen only once. Regarding this clone: Its target is unknown.

V usage is TRBV4-1 and J usage is TRBJ2-4; the D is unclear. The sequenced sample was PBMCs. The TCR sequence derives from a woman between 40 and 55 years old in good health. Some clones in this sample may be carry-over from other donors' samples. In DNA, the CDR3 is TGCGCCAGCAGCCAAGATGGTAGAATTCAGTACTTC. It translates to CASSQDGRIQYF.